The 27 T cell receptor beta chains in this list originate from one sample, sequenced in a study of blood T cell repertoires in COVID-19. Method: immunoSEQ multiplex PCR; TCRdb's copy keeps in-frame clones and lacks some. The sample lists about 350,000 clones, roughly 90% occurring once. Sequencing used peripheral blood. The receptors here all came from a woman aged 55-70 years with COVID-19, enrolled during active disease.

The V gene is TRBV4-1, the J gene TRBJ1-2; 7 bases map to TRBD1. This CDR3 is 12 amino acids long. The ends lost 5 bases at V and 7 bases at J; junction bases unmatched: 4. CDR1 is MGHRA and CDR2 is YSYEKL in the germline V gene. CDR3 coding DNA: TGCGCCAGCAGCAACAGGGGTCGTGGCTACACCTTC. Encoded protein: CASSNRGRGYTF.

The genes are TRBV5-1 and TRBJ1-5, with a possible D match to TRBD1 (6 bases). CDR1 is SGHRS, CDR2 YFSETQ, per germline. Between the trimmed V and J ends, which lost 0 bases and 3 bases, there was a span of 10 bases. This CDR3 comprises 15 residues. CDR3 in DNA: TGCGCCAGCAGCTTGGTGGACAGTATCAATCAGCCCCAGCATTTT. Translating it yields CASSLVDSINQPQHF.

CDR3 nucleotide sequence: TGTGCCAGCAGCTCCCCCGCCCGTAGCTACGAGCAGTACTTC. Amino acids: CASSSPARSYEQYF. This rearrangement joins TRBV7-9 to TRBJ2-7; D gene unclear. The germline gives CDR1 SEHNR, CDR2 FQNEAQ (reference sequence). CDR3 length: 14 amino acids. The V and J ends lost 4 bases and 3 bases respectively, with 13 bases between them.

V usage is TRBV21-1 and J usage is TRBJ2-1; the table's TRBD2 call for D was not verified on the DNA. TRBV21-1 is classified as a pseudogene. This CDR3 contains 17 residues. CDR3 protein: CASSKSSGASSYNEQFF. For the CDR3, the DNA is TGTGCCAGCAGCAAATCTAGCGGGGCAAGCTCCTACAATGAGCAGTTCTTC.

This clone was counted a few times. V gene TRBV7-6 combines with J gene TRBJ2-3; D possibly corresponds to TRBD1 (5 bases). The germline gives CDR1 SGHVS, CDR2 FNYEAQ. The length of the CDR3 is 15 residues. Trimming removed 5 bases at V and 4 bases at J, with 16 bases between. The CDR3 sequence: CASSSTQGVADTQYF. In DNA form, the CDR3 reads TGTGCCAGCAGCAGCACCCAGGGTGTCGCAGATACGCAGTATTTT.

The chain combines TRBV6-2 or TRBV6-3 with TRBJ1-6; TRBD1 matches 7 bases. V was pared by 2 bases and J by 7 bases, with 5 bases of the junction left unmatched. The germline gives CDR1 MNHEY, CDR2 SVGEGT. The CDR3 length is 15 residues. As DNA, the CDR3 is TGTGCCAGCAGTTACGCCAAACAGGGGAATTCACCCCTCCACTTT. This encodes CASSYAKQGNSPLHF.

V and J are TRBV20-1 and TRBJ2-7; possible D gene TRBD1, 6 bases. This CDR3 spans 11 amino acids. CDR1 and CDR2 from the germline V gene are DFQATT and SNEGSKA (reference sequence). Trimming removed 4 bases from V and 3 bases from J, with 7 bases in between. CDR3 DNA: TGCAGTGCTATACAGGGCTACGAGCAGTACTTC. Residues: CSAIQGYEQYF.

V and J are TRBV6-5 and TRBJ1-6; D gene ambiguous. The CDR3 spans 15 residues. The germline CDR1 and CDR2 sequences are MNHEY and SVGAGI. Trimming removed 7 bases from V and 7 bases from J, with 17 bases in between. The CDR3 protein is CASKTPTETNSPLHF. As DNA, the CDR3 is TGTGCCAGCAAGACACCGACGGAAACCAATTCACCCCTCCACTTT.

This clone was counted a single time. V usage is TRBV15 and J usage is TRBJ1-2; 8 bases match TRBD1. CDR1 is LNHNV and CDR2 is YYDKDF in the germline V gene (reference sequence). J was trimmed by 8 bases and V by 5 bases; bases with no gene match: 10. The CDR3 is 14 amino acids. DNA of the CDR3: TGTGCCACCAGCCCGGATCCAGGGGGCTTCGGCTACACCTTC. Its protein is CATSPDPGGFGYTF.

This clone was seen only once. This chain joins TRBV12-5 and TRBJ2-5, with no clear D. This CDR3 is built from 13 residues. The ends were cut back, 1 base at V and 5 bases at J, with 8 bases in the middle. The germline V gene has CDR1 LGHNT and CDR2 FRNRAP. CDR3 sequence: CASGLGTYETQYF. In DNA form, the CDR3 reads TGTGCTAGTGGTTTGGGAACCTACGAGACCCAGTACTTC.

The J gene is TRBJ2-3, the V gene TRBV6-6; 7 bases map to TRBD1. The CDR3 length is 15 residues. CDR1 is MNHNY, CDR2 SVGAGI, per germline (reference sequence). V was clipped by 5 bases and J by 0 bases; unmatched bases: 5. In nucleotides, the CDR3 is TGTGCCAGCAGTCCTACAGGGGCTAGCACAGATACGCAGTATTTT. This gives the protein CASSPTGASTDTQYF.

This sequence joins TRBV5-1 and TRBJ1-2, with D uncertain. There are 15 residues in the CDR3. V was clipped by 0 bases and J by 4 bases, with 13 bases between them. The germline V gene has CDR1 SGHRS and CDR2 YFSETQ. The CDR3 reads CASSLDGVSSYGYTF. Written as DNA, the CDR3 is TGCGCCAGCAGCTTGGATGGAGTCAGTTCCTATGGCTACACCTTC.

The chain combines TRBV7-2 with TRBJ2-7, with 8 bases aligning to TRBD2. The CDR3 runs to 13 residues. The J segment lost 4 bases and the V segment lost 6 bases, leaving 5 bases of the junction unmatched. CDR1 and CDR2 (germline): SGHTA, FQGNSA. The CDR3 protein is CASRFSGVYEQYF. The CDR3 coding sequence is TGTGCCAGCAGGTTTAGCGGGGTTTACGAGCAGTACTTC.

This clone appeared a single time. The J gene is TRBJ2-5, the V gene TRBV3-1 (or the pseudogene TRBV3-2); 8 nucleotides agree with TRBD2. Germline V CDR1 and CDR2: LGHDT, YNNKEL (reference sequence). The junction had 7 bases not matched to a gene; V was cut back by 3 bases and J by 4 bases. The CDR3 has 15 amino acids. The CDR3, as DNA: TGTGCCAGCAGCCACGGGGGGGCGTTGGGAGAGACCCAGTACTTC. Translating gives CASSHGGALGETQYF.

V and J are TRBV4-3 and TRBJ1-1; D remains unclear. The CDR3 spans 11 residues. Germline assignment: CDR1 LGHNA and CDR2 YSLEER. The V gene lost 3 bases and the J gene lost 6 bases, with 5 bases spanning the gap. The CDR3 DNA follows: TGCGCCAGCAGCCATGAGGCTGAAGCTTTCTTT. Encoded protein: CASSHEAEAFF.

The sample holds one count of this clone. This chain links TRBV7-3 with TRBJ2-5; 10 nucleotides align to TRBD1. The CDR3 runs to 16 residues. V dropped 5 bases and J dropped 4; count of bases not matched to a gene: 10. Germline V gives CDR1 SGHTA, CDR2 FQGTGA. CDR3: CASSLTRTGGVETQYF. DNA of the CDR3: TGTGCCAGCAGCCTCACCCGGACAGGGGGAGTAGAGACCCAGTACTTC.

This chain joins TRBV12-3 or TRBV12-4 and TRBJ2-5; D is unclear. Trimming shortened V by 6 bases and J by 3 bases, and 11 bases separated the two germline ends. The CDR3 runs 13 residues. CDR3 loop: CASSPISEETQYF. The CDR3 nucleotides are TGTGCCAGCAGCCCCATCTCGGAAGAGACCCAGTACTTC.

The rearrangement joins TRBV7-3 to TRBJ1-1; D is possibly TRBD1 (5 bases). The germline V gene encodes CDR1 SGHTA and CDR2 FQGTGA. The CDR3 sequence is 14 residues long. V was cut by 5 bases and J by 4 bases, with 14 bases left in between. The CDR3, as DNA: TGTGCCAGCAGCGGCAGCAGGGATTCCACTGAAGCTTTCTTT. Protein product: CASSGSRDSTEAFF.

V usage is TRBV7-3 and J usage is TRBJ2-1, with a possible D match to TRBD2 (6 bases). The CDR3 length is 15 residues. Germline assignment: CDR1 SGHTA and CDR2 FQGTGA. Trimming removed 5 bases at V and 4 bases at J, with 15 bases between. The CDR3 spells CASSPTRGAYNEQFF. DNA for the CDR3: TGTGCCAGCAGCCCGACGCGGGGAGCGTACAATGAGCAGTTCTTC.

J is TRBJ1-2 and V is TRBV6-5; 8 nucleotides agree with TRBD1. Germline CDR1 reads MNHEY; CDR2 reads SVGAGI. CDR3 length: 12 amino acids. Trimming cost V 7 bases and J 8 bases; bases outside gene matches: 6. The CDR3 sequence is CASNAGGRGYTF. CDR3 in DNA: TGTGCCAGCAACGCAGGGGGCAGGGGCTACACCTTC.

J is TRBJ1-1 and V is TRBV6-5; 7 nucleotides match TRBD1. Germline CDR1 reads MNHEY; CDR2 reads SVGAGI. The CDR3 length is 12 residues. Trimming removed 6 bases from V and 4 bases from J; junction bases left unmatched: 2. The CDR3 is CASRQGSTEAFF. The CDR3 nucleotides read TGTGCCAGCAGACAGGGGAGCACTGAAGCTTTCTTT.

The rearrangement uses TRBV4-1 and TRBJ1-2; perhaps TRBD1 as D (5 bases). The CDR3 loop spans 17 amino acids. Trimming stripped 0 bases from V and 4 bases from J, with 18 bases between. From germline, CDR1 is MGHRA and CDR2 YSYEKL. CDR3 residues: CASSQEGGRALFYGYTF. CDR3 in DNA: TGCGCCAGCAGCCAAGAGGGAGGCAGGGCTCTCTTCTATGGCTACACCTTC.

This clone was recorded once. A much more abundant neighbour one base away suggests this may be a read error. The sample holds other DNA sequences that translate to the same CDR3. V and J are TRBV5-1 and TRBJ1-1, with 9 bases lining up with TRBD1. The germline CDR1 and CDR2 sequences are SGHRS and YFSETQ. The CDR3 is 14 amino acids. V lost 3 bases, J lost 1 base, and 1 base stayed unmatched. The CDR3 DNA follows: TGCGCCAGCAGCTCGGGACAGGGGAACACTGAAGCTTTCTTT. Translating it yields CASSSGQGNTEAFF.

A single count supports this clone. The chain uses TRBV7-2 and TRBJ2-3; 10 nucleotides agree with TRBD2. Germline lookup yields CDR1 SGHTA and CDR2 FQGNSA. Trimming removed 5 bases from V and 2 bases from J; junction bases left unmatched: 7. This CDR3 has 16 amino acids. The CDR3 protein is CASSKRAGGNTDTQYF. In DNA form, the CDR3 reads TGTGCCAGCAGCAAGAGAGCGGGGGGGAACACAGATACGCAGTATTTT.

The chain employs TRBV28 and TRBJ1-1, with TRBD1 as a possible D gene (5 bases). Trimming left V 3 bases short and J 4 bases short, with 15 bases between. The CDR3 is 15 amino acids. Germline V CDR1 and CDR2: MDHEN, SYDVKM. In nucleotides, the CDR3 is TGTGCCAGCAGTTTTAGTAGGGCAGGGTCCACTGAAGCTTTCTTT. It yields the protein CASSFSRAGSTEAFF.

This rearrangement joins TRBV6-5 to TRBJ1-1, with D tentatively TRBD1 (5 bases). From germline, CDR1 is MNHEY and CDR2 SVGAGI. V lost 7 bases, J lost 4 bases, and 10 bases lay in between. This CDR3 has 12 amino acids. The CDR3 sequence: CASTQGGTEAFF. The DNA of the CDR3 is TGTGCCAGCACGCAGGGTGGCACTGAAGCTTTCTTT.

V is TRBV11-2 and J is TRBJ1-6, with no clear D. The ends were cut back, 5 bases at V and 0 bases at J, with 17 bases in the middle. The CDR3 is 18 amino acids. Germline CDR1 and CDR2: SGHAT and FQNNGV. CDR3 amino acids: CASSLGGVFSSYNSPLHF. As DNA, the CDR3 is TGTGCCAGCAGCCTCGGCGGGGTTTTTAGCTCCTATAATTCACCCCTCCACTTT.